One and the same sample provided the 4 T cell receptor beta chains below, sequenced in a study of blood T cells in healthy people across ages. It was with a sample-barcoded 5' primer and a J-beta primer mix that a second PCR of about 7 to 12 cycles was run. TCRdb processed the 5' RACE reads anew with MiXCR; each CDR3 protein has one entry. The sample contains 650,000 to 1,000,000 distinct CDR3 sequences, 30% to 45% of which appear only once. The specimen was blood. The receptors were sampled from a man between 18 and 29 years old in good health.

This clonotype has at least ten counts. CDR3 in DNA: TGTGCCAGCAGCAACCCCGTTAAAGGAGGCAAGCAGTACTTC. Protein product: CASSNPVKGGKQYF. V is TRBV12-3 or TRBV12-4 and J is TRBJ2-7; D perhaps matches TRBD2 (5 bases). The germline V and J ends were trimmed by 6 bases and 8 bases, with 20 bases remaining between them. This CDR3 is 14 amino acids long.

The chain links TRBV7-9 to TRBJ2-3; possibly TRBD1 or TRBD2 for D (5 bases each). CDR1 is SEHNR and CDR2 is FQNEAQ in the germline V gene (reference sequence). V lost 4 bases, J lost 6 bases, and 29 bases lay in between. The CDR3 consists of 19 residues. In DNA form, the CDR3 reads TGTGCCAGCAGCTCCGACCGAGTTGAACCAGGGAGTCGTCTGGATACGCAGTATTTT. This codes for CASSSDRVEPGSRLDTQYF.

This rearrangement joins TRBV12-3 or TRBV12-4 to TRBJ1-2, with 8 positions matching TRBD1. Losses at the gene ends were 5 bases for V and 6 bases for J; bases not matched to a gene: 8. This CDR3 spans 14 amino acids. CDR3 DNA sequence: TGTGCCAGCAGTGCTCGGACAGGGCGGAATGGCTACACCTTC. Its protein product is CASSARTGRNGYTF.

As DNA, the CDR3 is TGTGCCATCAGTGACTCACAGGGGAACACTGAAGCTTTCTTT. Translating gives CAISDSQGNTEAFF. The chain joins TRBV10-3 to TRBJ1-1; possible D gene TRBD1, 6 bases. The CDR3 spans 14 residues. V shed 3 bases and J shed 1 base, with 9 bases lying between them. Germline-derived CDR1 and CDR2 are ENHRY and SYGVKD.